Sequencing of this TCR beta chain was carried out in a study of T cells after yellow fever vaccination (dated by TCRdb to between 2018 and 2020). About the study as a whole: The SMART-Seq v4 Ultra Low Input RNA kit was used to prepare libraries from fractions with low cell numbers. Bulk TCR alpha and beta repertoires were sequenced longitudinally to track T-cell clones before and after primary and booster YFV17D yellow fever vaccination. The cohort comprised two healthy male donors, one aged 18 to 30 and one aged 30 to 40 years. Blood was drawn at multiple timepoints before and after primary and secondary immunization, with bulk PBMC replicates and cell subsets isolated. General conclusions and limits of the study: A small share of clonotypes was detected in both CD4 and CD8 compartments, with the overlap likely arising from convergent recombination. FACS-sorted repertoires could contain abundant contaminating clonotypes from the bulk population, so computational filtering was required. Only a couple of donors were included in the study, so the extent to which the findings can be generalized is limited. The secondary T-cell response was weaker than the primary response but faster, peaking on day 5 instead of day 15. After the booster, most clones that had expanded after primary vaccination were detected again (around 95% of CD4 and 88% of CD8), suggesting broad maintenance of memory.

Sequenced using an Illumina NovaSeq 6000. TCR cDNA was synthesized by 5'RACE template switching, through which a universal primer site and unique molecular identifiers were introduced. Priming of cDNA synthesis was performed from both the TCR alpha and TCR beta constant segments. Library amplification involved two PCR steps, and the second step added sample barcodes and sequencing adapters. Sequencing of libraries was performed on Illumina HiSeq 2500 (2x100 bp) or NovaSeq (2x150 bp). From the authors' description of their analysis: MIGEC was used to demultiplex reads and collapse the reads into UMI consensus sequences, and MiXCR was used for V(D)J alignment. Vaccine-responding clonotypes were defined with edgeR using replicate PBMC samples, requiring FDR below 0.01 and a log2 fold change above 5 up to day 15. Each bulk clonotype received a CD4 or CD8 identity based on whether the sequenced CD4 or CD8 repertoire contained that clonotype at higher abundance. TCRdb trimmed public reads at Q25 via fastp, called clones via MiXCR and kept in-frame beta chains. Each entry merges the rows of one CDR3 protein and shows their most common DNA and genes. TCRdb's processing, not the authors', yielded these V and J calls. For this sample there are roughly 320,000 distinct CDR3 sequences; about 10% appear just once. 3.3% of the sample goes to the ten largest clones.

The CDR3 sequence holds 18 residues, the cysteine and phenylalanine included. The DNA shown is the 54-base CDR3, in frame from base 1. Compared with germline, V lacks 3 bases and J lacks 1 base; bases without a gene match: 11. As encoded in the germline V gene (reference sequence), CDR1 is DFQATT while CDR2 is SNEGSKA. The sample holds a few counts of this clonotype. Its antigen has not been determined. No much larger clonotype is one base removed from it; base qualities were not supplied. The treatment or condition label corresponds to: live attenuated yellow fever vaccine strain. A standard Ficoll-Paque protocol was used to isolate PBMCs from peripheral blood. CD4 and CD8 T-cell fractions were isolated with Dynabeads CD4 and CD8 positive selection kits. RNA was extracted with TriZol from bulk PBMCs, CD4 and CD8 fractions, and dextramer-positive and dextramer-negative fractions.

The TCR comes from a man between 18 and 35 years old who received the YFV17D yellow fever vaccine. The specimen comprised CD4+ T cells sorted from PBMCs, sampled 45 days after the yellow fever booster vaccination. The chain couples TRBV20-1 to TRBJ2-3; 12 of the junction bases match TRBD2. The CDR3 region reads CSARELAGGLPRTDTQYF. The DNA is as follows: TGCAGTGCTAGGGAACTAGCGGGGGGTCTTCCTCGCACAGATACGCAGTATTTT.